This TCR beta chain was profiled in a study of T-cell memory formation after mild COVID-19. At the level of the study: In these data, TCR clusters were largely donor specific.

For this clonotype: Its antigen is undetermined.

Study-wide results and caveats: Contracting clones, day 15 to 85, had balanced CD4/CD8, and later expanders favored CD4+.

Germline trimming cut 3 bases from V and 8 bases from J; bases unmatched to any gene: 11. The CDR3 length is 16 residues. Germline V gene lookup returns CDR1 LGHNA and CDR2 YNFKEQ. TCRdb reprocessed the 5' RACE reads via MiXCR and lists one record per CDR3 protein. There are 200,000 to 250,000 distinct CDR3 sequences in the sample; more than 8% occur only once, and 3.5% to 4% lies in the top ten. This receptor was obtained from a man aged 18 to 29 who had mild COVID-19 (a few samples of this study predate the infection). Cell type and time point are not known. J is TRBJ2-4 and V is TRBV4-2, with 9 bases lining up with TRBD2. Sequencing used PBMCs or a T cell subset sorted from them (not recorded which). CDR3 sequence: CASSQKSQRGVDIQYF. In nucleotides, the CDR3 is TGTGCCAGCAGCCAGAAGTCCCAGCGGGGGGTTGACATTCAGTACTTC.